This note documents a single T cell receptor beta chain sequence. These data come from a study of cytotoxic CD8 clonotypes in ibrutinib-treated CLL. The repertoire was sequenced with immunoSEQ multiplex PCR; TCRdb's copy has only in-frame clones and lacks some. The sample carries some 200,000 clones, 65% to 80% recorded once. CDR1 is GTSNPN and CDR2 is SVGIG in the germline V gene (reference sequence). CDR3 length equals 16 residues. V was pared by 2 bases and J by 5 bases, with 12 bases of the junction left unmatched. The chain carries TRBV30 and TRBJ2-7, with 10 bases that match TRBD1. The sample here was PBMCs, taken after 12 months of ibrutinib treatment. The receptor comes from a human donor with chronic lymphocytic leukemia. The CDR3 nucleotides read TGTGCCTGGAGTCCGGAGCCGGGACAGGGGTTCAACGAGCAGTACTTC. It encodes CAWSPEPGQGFNEQYF.